The 23 T cell receptor beta chains reported below all come from one sample, sequenced in a study of blood T cells in healthy people across ages. Through a sample-barcoded 5' primer and a J-beta primer mix, a second PCR was run for about 7 to 12 cycles. From the 5' RACE reads, TCRdb called clonotypes with MiXCR, one entry per CDR3 protein. The sample shows over 950,000 distinct CDR3 sequences, 30% to 40% of them seen only once. The sample consisted of blood. These receptors came from a man aged 18-30 years in good health.

A single count supports this clonotype. Being one base from a much bigger clone, this may be a read error. The rearrangement links TRBV9 to TRBJ2-3; 9 nucleotides agree with TRBD2. V dropped 9 bases and J dropped 0; count of bases not matched to a gene: 8. The CDR3 is 15 residues long. Germline loops: CDR1 SGDLS, CDR2 YYNGEE. The CDR3 protein is CANNSLAGSTDTQYF. As DNA, the CDR3 is TGTGCCAACAACAGCCTAGCGGGGAGCACAGATACGCAGTATTTT.

This clonotype showed up just once. This chain links TRBV6-2 or TRBV6-3 with TRBJ2-7; tentatively, D is TRBD1 (6 bases). CDR1 is MNHEY and CDR2 is SVGEGT in the germline V gene. This CDR3 spans 14 amino acids. The V and J ends lost 5 bases and 7 bases respectively, with 18 bases between them. CDR3 DNA: TGTGCCAGCAGTCCGTCCGGGACAAATGGTGAGCAGTACTTC. Translated, it gives CASSPSGTNGEQYF.

This rearrangement joins TRBV5-1 to TRBJ2-1; no reliable D call. The tail of the sequence fits TRBJ2-7 better, so the J call may be wrong. This CDR3 is 16 amino acids long. Germline lookup yields CDR1 SGHRS and CDR2 YFSETQ. This chain's CDR3 is CASSLIQSSSYNEQYF. The CDR3 DNA reads as TGCGCCAGCAGCTTGATCCAATCCAGCTCCTACAATGAGCAGTACTTC.

The chain recombines TRBV6-5 with TRBJ2-7; weak D call: TRBD1 (5 bases). Trimming removed 5 bases from V and 3 bases from J, with 14 bases in between. Germline V gene sequence: CDR1 MNHEY, CDR2 SVGAGI. There are 14 residues in the CDR3. CDR3 in amino acids: CASSETETRYEQYF. CDR3 sequence (DNA): TGTGCCAGCAGTGAGACAGAGACCCGCTACGAGCAGTACTTC.

V gene TRBV7-2 combines with J gene TRBJ1-1, with a possible D match to TRBD1 (6 bases). V was trimmed by 6 bases and J by 4 bases, leaving 12 bases between them. This CDR3 has 13 amino acids. Germline CDR1 and CDR2: SGHTA and FQGNSA. The CDR3 coding sequence is TGTGCCAGCAGGGTCGGACAGAGCACTGAAGCTTTCTTT. Translation: CASRVGQSTEAFF.

The J gene is TRBJ1-4, the V gene TRBV7-9; D unresolved. V lost 3 bases and J lost 7, with 12 bases in between. This CDR3 spans 14 amino acids. The V gene's germline CDR1 is SEHNR and CDR2 FQNEAQ (reference sequence). The CDR3 region is CASSFRDSGEKLFF. The CDR3 bases are TGTGCCAGCAGCTTTAGAGACTCGGGTGAAAAACTGTTTTTT.

This clonotype was seen a few times. This chain joins TRBV3-1 and TRBJ1-5; no definite D call. Trimming removed 0 bases from V and 1 base from J, with 7 bases in between. This CDR3 is built from 15 residues. Germline CDR1 and CDR2: LGHDT and YNNKEL (reference sequence). CDR3 loop: CASSQDVGSNQPQHF. The CDR3 nucleotides are TGTGCCAGCAGCCAAGATGTAGGGAGCAATCAGCCCCAGCATTTT. The full variable domain, completed using reference TRBV3-1 and TRBJ1-5, is DTAVSQTPKYLVTQMGNDKSIKCEQNLGHDTMYWYKQDSKKFLKIMFSYNNKELIINETVPNRFSPKSPDKAHLNLHINSLELGDSAVYFCASSQDVGSNQPQHFGDGTRLSIL.

The chain has TRBV2 and TRBJ2-7; D may be TRBD2 (5 bases). The DNA end lines up better with TRBJ2-5; the J call may be wrong. This CDR3 comprises 14 residues. CDR1 and CDR2 from the germline V gene are SNHLY and FYNNEI. The CDR3 sequence is CASTEGLRRGTQYF. CDR3 sequence (DNA): TGTGCCAGCACCGAAGGTCTTCGACGGGGGACCCAGTACTTC.

The V and J genes are TRBV6-2 or TRBV6-3 and TRBJ2-5, with 7 bases fitting TRBD1. V trimming: 3 bases; J trimming: 5 bases; junction bases outside the gene matches: 12. Germline-derived CDR1 and CDR2 are MNHEY and SVGEGT. CDR3 length: 16 residues. The CDR3 nucleotides are TGTGCCAGCAGTTATAGCACAGGGGCCTCGCGGGAGACCCAGTACTTC. Its translation is CASSYSTGASRETQYF.

The CDR3 is CASSDRGGGVAGELFF. The CDR3 DNA follows: TGTGCCAGCAGTGATCGGGGAGGGGGGGTAGCTGGGGAGCTGTTTTTT. The chain uses TRBV6-1 and TRBJ2-2, with D possibly being TRBD2 (7 bases). Germline loops: CDR1 MNHNS, CDR2 SASEGT. V dropped 3 bases and J dropped 8 bases, with 19 bases sitting between them. The CDR3 loop spans 16 amino acids.

This clonotype was found a few times. The CDR3 coding sequence is TGTGCCAGCAGGATGAACAGGGCAACTAATGAAAAACTGTTTTTT. Translating gives CASRMNRATNEKLFF. The V and J genes are TRBV6-5 and TRBJ1-4, with D possibly matching TRBD1 (6 bases). CDR1 is MNHEY and CDR2 is SVGAGI in the germline V gene. V was pared by 6 bases and J by 0 bases, with 11 bases between. The length of the CDR3 is 15 residues.

This clonotype has a count of ten or more. The rearrangement joins TRBV29-1 to TRBJ1-6; D is undetermined. The CDR3 covers 13 residues. The germline CDR1 and CDR2 sequences are SQVTM and ANQGSEA. The germline V and J ends were trimmed by 6 bases and 7 bases, with 13 bases remaining between them. CDR3: CSVRPDTNSPLHF. The CDR3 nucleotides read TGCAGCGTCCGCCCAGACACCAATTCACCCCTCCACTTT.

This clonotype was observed a single time. This sequence may be a read error, since a much larger clone differs from it by one base. The rearrangement joins TRBV6-5 to TRBJ2-7, with TRBD1 identical over 7 bases. The germline V gene encodes CDR1 MNHEY and CDR2 SVGAGI. With 6 bases clipped from V and 2 bases from J, the junction kept 10 bases outside the gene matches. This CDR3 contains 15 residues. The CDR3 nucleotides read TGTGCCAGCAGGTACGCCGGGACAGAAACCTACGAGCAGTACTTC. Amino acid sequence: CASRYAGTETYEQYF.

The rearrangement links TRBV6-2 or TRBV6-3 to TRBJ2-1; TRBD2 might be the D (7 bases). CDR3 size: 15 residues. V was cut by 2 bases and J by 6 bases, with 14 bases left in between. Germline values: CDR1 MNHEY, CDR2 SVGEGT. The CDR3 DNA follows: TGTGCCAGCAGTTACGGGGGGGGCGAGGCCAATGAGCAGTTCTTC. Amino acid sequence: CASSYGGGEANEQFF.

This clonotype was recorded only once. This chain connects TRBV18 to TRBJ2-2; TRBD1 aligns across 9 bases. This CDR3 comprises 16 residues. Germline trimming cut 1 base from V and 4 bases from J; bases unmatched to any gene: 4. Germline CDR1 reads KGHSH; CDR2 reads LQKENI. The CDR3 is CASSPRTGVPTGELFF. CDR3 in DNA: TGTGCCAGCTCACCACGGACAGGGGTCCCCACCGGGGAGCTGTTTTTT.

This chain connects TRBV9 to TRBJ1-2, with a tentative D call TRBD1 (5 bases). Trimming cost V 0 bases and J 5 bases, with 14 bases left between them. The germline V gene encodes CDR1 SGDLS and CDR2 YYNGEE. The CDR3 has 15 amino acids. CDR3: CASSVGGRADYGYTF. CDR3 DNA sequence: TGTGCCAGCAGCGTAGGCGGCAGGGCAGATTATGGCTACACCTTC.

The chain employs TRBV20-1 and TRBJ1-2, with D possibly being TRBD1 (5 bases). The CDR3 loop spans 13 amino acids. Looked up from germline, CDR1 is DFQATT and CDR2 is SNEGSKA (reference sequence). Between the trimmed V and J ends, which lost 3 bases and 8 bases, there was a span of 16 bases. CDR3 nucleotides: TGCAGTGCTAGGGTTTGGGGGGACGCGGGCTACACCTTC. This translates into CSARVWGDAGYTF.

The chain uses TRBV4-1 and TRBJ1-5; D perhaps matches TRBD1 (6 bases). CDR3 size: 17 residues. Deletions cut 2 bases from V and 2 bases from J, with 16 bases between. CDR1 and CDR2 (germline): MGHRA, YSYEKL. This CDR3 reads CASSQFNRVGGNQPQHF. The CDR3 DNA is TGCGCCAGCAGCCAATTTAACAGGGTTGGGGGCAATCAGCCCCAGCATTTT.

This clonotype was detected many times. J is TRBJ2-5 and V is TRBV7-9, with 7 bases matching TRBD2. CDR1 SEHNR and CDR2 FQNEAQ come from the germline V gene (reference sequence). This CDR3 is 14 amino acids long. With 3 bases clipped from V and 1 base from J, the junction kept 2 bases outside the gene matches. CDR3 in DNA: TGTGCCAGCAGCTTGGCTAGCGGCCAAGAGACCCAGTACTTC. It specifies CASSLASGQETQYF.

In this sample, this clonotype turned up a few times. The gene calls are TRBV7-6 and TRBJ2-1; maybe TRBD2 (5 bases). In germline, CDR1 is SGHVS, CDR2 FNYEAQ. CDR3 length: 18 amino acids. Trimming stripped 5 bases from V and 0 bases from J, with 20 bases between. CDR3 residues: CASSLPRMDGISYNEQFF. Here the CDR3 DNA reads TGTGCCAGCAGCCTACCCAGAATGGACGGGATCTCCTACAATGAGCAGTTCTTC.

This clonotype was seen a handful of times. The gene calls are TRBV9 and TRBJ2-3, with 10 bases aligning to TRBD1. CDR1 is SGDLS and CDR2 is YYNGEE in the germline V gene. Trimming cost V 4 bases and J 6 bases; bases outside gene matches: 11. The CDR3 covers 16 residues. The CDR3 spells CASSPLGQGGMDTQYF. CDR3 nucleotides: TGTGCCAGCAGCCCATTAGGACAGGGGGGTATGGATACGCAGTATTTT.

The V call is TRBV25-1, the J call TRBJ1-2; D unclear. Trimming shortened V by 5 bases and J by 4 bases, and 17 bases separated the two germline ends. This CDR3 comprises 15 residues. Germline assignment: CDR1 MGHDK and CDR2 SYGVNS. CDR3: CASSHGERHFYGYTF. The CDR3, as DNA: TGTGCCAGCAGTCACGGGGAAAGACACTTCTATGGCTACACCTTC.

This clonotype was detected only once. The V and J genes are TRBV7-2 and TRBJ1-1; tentatively, D is TRBD1 (5 bases). Germline CDR1 and CDR2: SGHTA and FQGNSA. V was clipped by 2 bases and J by 1 base, with 11 bases between them. The CDR3 covers 15 residues. The DNA for the CDR3 is TGTGCCAGCAGCTTATGGGGCAGGGAGAACACTGAAGCTTTCTTT. Amino acids: CASSLWGRENTEAFF.